These T cell receptor beta chains were read from a single sample in a study of beta chain features in type 1 diabetes. TCRdb keeps only in-frame clones here, not all; method: immunoSEQ multiplex PCR. Of approximately 240,000 clones listed, 16% are singletons. Sequenced material: naive CD4+ T cells from blood. These receptors all come from a man aged 25 to 45 with type 1 diabetes. Both conserved end residues are part of each CDR3. D genes are given only for firm matches. Expanded clones get a size class; other rows say once, few or many, or leave the size out.

j_call d_call v_call cdr3_length clone_size cdr3_nt cdr3_aa
TRBJ2-3 - TRBV27 15 few TGTGCCAGCAGTTCTTGGGGGGGCACCACGGATACGCAGTATTTT CASSSWGGTTDTQYF
TRBJ2-3 TRBD2 TRBV5-1 16 few TGCGCCAGCAGCTTGTTCACTAGCGGGACGGCAGATACGCAGTATTTT CASSLFTSGTADTQYF
TRBJ2-1 - TRBV4-3 12 few TGCGCCAGCAGCCAAGTCCACAATGAGCAGTTCTTC CASSQVHNEQFF
TRBJ1-1 TRBD1 TRBV9 14 once TGTGCCAGCAGCGTAGTTACAGGGGACACTGAAGCTTTCTTT CASSVVTGDTEAFF
TRBJ2-1 - TRBV29-1 14 - TGCAGCGCCCTCCCAACCTGGGGATCCAATGAGCAGTTCTTC CSALPTWGSNEQFF
TRBJ2-7 - TRBV30 13 - TGTGCCTGGAGCCGCCTATCGTCAAACGAGCAGTACTTC CAWSRLSSNEQYF
TRBJ1-4 - TRBV4-2 15 - TGTGCCAGCAGCCAAGAGGGCGCGGTTCCTGAAAAACTGTTTTTT CASSQEGAVPEKLFF
TRBJ2-3 - TRBV4-1 16 few TGCGCCAGCAGCCAACGTAGCGGAGTGACCACAGATACGCAGTATTTT CASSQRSGVTTDTQYF
TRBJ1-5 - TRBV29-1 13 few TGCAGCGTTGCTGGACAGAACAATCAGCCCCAGCATTTT CSVAGQNNQPQHF
TRBJ2-6 - TRBV13 15 few TGTGCCAGCAGCTTACGCGGCGAAGCGGCCAACGTCCTGACTTTC CASSLRGEAANVLTF
TRBJ1-2 - TRBV30 12 few TGTGCCTGGAGACCGGAAAACTATGGCTACACCTTC CAWRPENYGYTF
TRBJ2-6 - TRBV27 13 - TGTGCCAGCACAAGGAACGGGGCCAACGTCCTGACTTTC CASTRNGANVLTF
TRBJ2-1 TRBD2 TRBV10-1 15 - TGCGCCAGCAATGCCGGGACTAGCGGGAGGGATGAGCAGTTCTTC CASNAGTSGRDEQFF
TRBJ2-3 TRBD2 TRBV2 13 - TGTGCCAGCAGTGGACTAGCCACAGATACGCAGTATTTT CASSGLATDTQYF
TRBJ1-1 - TRBV7-2 12 few TGTGCCAGCAGCACCTACAGTGGGGAAGGTTTCTTT CASSTYSGEGFF
TRBJ2-1 - TRBV19 15 - TGTGCCAGTAGTCCGAGAGGGGGGCGATTGGATGAGCAGTTCTTC CASSPRGGRLDEQFF
TRBJ1-1 - TRBV7-9 12 few TGTGCCAGCAGCCGACTGAACACTGAAGCTTTCTTT CASSRLNTEAFF
TRBJ2-1 TRBD2 TRBV5-6 16 - TGTGCCAGCAGCCCGGGACTAGCGGGAGCTTACAATGAGCAGTTCTTC CASSPGLAGAYNEQFF
TRBJ2-6 TRBD1 TRBV29-1 16 few TGCAGCGTTCGGACAGGGGGCGTTACTGGGGCCAACGTCCTGACTTTC CSVRTGGVTGANVLTF
TRBJ2-7 - TRBV29-1 13 few TGCAGCGTTGAGACTAGCACAGGGTACGAGCAGTACTTC CSVETSTGYEQYF
TRBJ2-5 TRBD1 TRBV7-2 13 few TGTGCCAGCAGCTCCGGGACAGGCGAGACCCAGTACTTC CASSSGTGETQYF
TRBJ2-7 - TRBV9 13 few TGTGCCAGTAATTCCGGGCCCGGCGGCGAGCAGTACTTC CASNSGPGGEQYF
TRBJ1-1 - TRBV27 14 - TGTGCCAGCAGTTTTAGGGCAACAGGCACTGAAGCTTTCTTT CASSFRATGTEAFF
TRBJ2-3 - TRBV23-1 16 few TGCGCCAGCAGCCGCGGACGGTTTTGTGGCACAGATACGCAGTATTTT CASSRGRFCGTDTQYF
TRBJ2-4 TRBD2 TRBV28 17 - TGTGCCAGCAGTTTCTTAGGCGGGAGGGGCCTCAAAAACATTCAGTACTTC CASSFLGGRGLKNIQYF
TRBJ2-7 TRBD1 TRBV7-2 14 - TGTGCCAGCCAACCGGACAGGGGTCGGTACGAGCAGTACTTC CASQPDRGRYEQYF
TRBJ1-5 - TRBV13 18 few TGTGCCAGCAGCTTAGGCCCCGGGGAGGTCAGTAGCAATCAGCCCCAGCATTTT CASSLGPGEVSSNQPQHF
TRBJ2-7 - TRBV11-2 15 - TGTGCCAGCAGCACCGAACCTAAGGGGGGTTACGAGCAGTACTTC CASSTEPKGGYEQYF
TRBJ2-7 TRBD2 TRBV7-8 14 - TGTGCCAGCAGCTGGACTAGCGGCCCCTACGAGCAGTACTTC CASSWTSGPYEQYF
TRBJ1-2 - TRBV20-1 11 few TGCAGTGCGAACCAGGACTATGGCTACACCTTC CSANQDYGYTF
TRBJ2-3 - TRBV30 11 few TGTGCCTGGAGTTCCTCAGATACGCAGTATTTT CAWSSSDTQYF
TRBJ2-5 - TRBV30 16 few TGTGCCTGGAGTGTTTCGCGGGACAGCGTACAAGAGACCCAGTACTTC CAWSVSRDSVQETQYF
TRBJ2-5 - TRBV2 11 few TGTGCCAGCAGGGATAGGGGGACCCAGTACTTC CASRDRGTQYF
TRBJ2-1 - TRBV14 13 few TGTGCCAGCAGCCCCGGACTATACAATGAGCAGTTCTTC CASSPGLYNEQFF
TRBJ2-1 TRBD2 TRBV19 14 few TGTGCCAGTAGTAAAAGGGGACTAGCCAATGAGCAGTTCTTC CASSKRGLANEQFF
TRBJ1-5 TRBD1 TRBV7-9 14 - TGTGCCAGCGGGGACAGTAATTACAATCAGCCCCAGCATTTT CASGDSNYNQPQHF
TRBJ1-2 TRBD1 TRBV2 15 few TGTGCCAGCAATATGGACAGGGTGAACCTATATGGCTACACCTTC CASNMDRVNLYGYTF
TRBJ2-7 - TRBV18 12 few TGTGCCAGCTCACCAGAAGTCAACGAGCAGTACTTC CASSPEVNEQYF